These T cell receptor beta chains were read from a single sample in a study of cytomegalovirus exposure and HLA in healthy donors. The protocol was immunoSEQ multiplex PCR, while the TCRdb copy is restricted to in-frame clones and leaves out a portion. The sample includes under 100,000 clones, roughly 95% of them seen just once. The sample consisted of PBMCs. All receptors derive from a woman aged 18-30 years in good health and CMV-seronegative. The CDR3 runs from the conserved cysteine through the conserved F or W. Each record gives: clone size, J gene, V gene, D gene, CDR3 protein, CDR3 DNA. D genes are given only for firm matches. Some rows have no size entry. The others give once, few or many, or a class for an expanded clone.

>once|TRBJ2-7|TRBV19|TRBD1
CATLTGTGGGVPHEQYF
TGTGCCACCCTAACCGGGACAGGGGGCGGAGTCCCCCACGAGCAGTACTTC
>-|TRBJ2-3|TRBV25-1|-
CASSEDPGLSDTQYF
TGTGCCAGCAGTGAAGACCCCGGACTGTCAGATACGCAGTATTTT
>-|TRBJ1-5|TRBV15|-
CATQKQVGQPQHF
TGTGCCACCCAGAAACAGGTGGGTCAGCCCCAGCATTTT
>-|TRBJ2-1|TRBV7-9|-
CASNERGGQGFGEQFF
TGTGCCAGCAACGAGCGGGGGGGACAGGGATTCGGTGAGCAGTTCTTC
>-|TRBJ2-7|TRBV2|TRBD2
CASARLAGAEQYF
TGTGCCAGCGCGCGGCTAGCGGGAGCCGAGCAGTACTTC
>-|TRBJ1-4|TRBV2|-
CASSGESGVEKLFF
TGTGCCAGCAGTGGAGAGAGCGGTGTTGAAAAACTGTTTTTT
>-|TRBJ2-7|TRBV19|-
CASSRQAGIPYGQYF
TGTGCCAGTAGCAGACAAGCAGGGATCCCCTACGGGCAGTACTTC
>once|TRBJ1-1|TRBV5-6|-
CASSYGPNTEAFF
TGTGCCAGCAGTTATGGCCCGAACACTGAAGCTTTCTTT
>-|TRBJ1-1|TRBV9|TRBD1
CASSPKWDSLNTEAFF
TGTGCCAGCAGCCCGAAGTGGGACAGCCTGAACACTGAAGCTTTCTTT
>-|TRBJ2-1|TRBV29-1|TRBD1
CSVEGVGQGLSQEQFF
TGCAGCGTTGAAGGGGTCGGACAGGGATTGTCGCAAGAGCAGTTCTTC
>-|TRBJ2-5|TRBV7-9|TRBD2
CASNLPGLAGGLYF
TGTGCCAGCAATCTCCCGGGACTAGCGGGAGGCTTGTACTTC
>-|TRBJ2-7|TRBV7-9|TRBD1
CASSLGQGVTYEQYF
TGTGCCAGCAGCTTAGGACAGGGGGTCACCTACGAGCAGTACTTC
>-|TRBJ2-3|TRBV11-2|-
CASSLRVGTDTQYF
TGTGCCAGCAGCTTGCGGGTCGGGACAGATACGCAGTATTTT
>-|TRBJ2-7|TRBV4-2|TRBD1
CASSQDQGDSAYEQYF
TGTGCCAGCAGCCAAGATCAAGGGGACAGCGCCTACGAGCAGTACTTC
>-|TRBJ2-3|TRBV27|TRBD2
CASSLQRGNFPTF
TGTGCCAGCAGTCTTCAGCGGGGGAACTTCCCAACGTTT
>medium-sized|TRBJ2-1|TRBV19|TRBD2
CASRTSGSVDEQFF
TGTGCCAGCAGGACTAGCGGGAGCGTCGATGAGCAGTTCTTC
>-|TRBJ2-5|TRBV18|TRBD1
CASSPNLGQVVRETQYF
TGTGCCAGCTCACCGAATTTGGGACAGGTCGTGCGGGAGACCCAGTACTTC
>-|TRBJ2-7|TRBV5-1|-
CASSLTSLASYEQYF
TGCGCCAGCAGCTTGACCTCTCTAGCTTCCTACGAGCAGTACTTC
>-|TRBJ1-5|TRBV18|TRBD1
CASSLTGGGNQPQHF
TGTGCCAGCTCACTAACAGGGGGCGGCAATCAGCCCCAGCATTTT
>once|TRBJ2-5|TRBV7-9|TRBD2
CASSERGGGKIKSSETQYF
TGTGCCAGCAGCGAACGGGGGGGCGGGAAAATCAAAAGTAGCGAGACCCAGTACTTC
>-|TRBJ1-5|TRBV7-2|TRBD1
CASSRRQGGNQPQHF
TGTGCCAGCAGCCGGCGACAGGGCGGCAATCAGCCCCAGCATTTT
>-|TRBJ2-2|TRBV10-3|TRBD2
CAISDFRTSGRLRTNTGELFF
TGTGCCATCAGTGACTTTAGGACTAGCGGGAGGTTGCGGACGAACACCGGGGAGCTGTTTTTT
>-|TRBJ2-5|TRBV7-8|TRBD1
CVGSDREQETQYF
TGTGTCGGCTCCGACAGGGAACAAGAGACCCAGTACTTC
>-|TRBJ1-5|TRBV9|TRBD1
CASGTGDSNQPQHF
TGTGCCAGCGGGACAGGGGATAGCAATCAGCCCCAGCATTTT
>-|TRBJ2-1|TRBV5-6|-
CASSFSYNEQFF
TGTGCCAGCAGCTTCTCTTACAATGAGCAGTTCTTC